This TCR beta chain was profiled in a study of CD4 and CD8 cells across lung adenocarcinoma regions. Germline values: CDR1 MGHDK, CDR2 SYGVNS. The CDR3 consists of 16 residues. TCRdb independently ran MiXCR on the PCR reads; one entry per CDR3 protein. The sample records 18,000 or so distinct CDR3 sequences, roughly half being singletons. The patients had localized lung adenocarcinoma, a non-small cell subtype. On this clonotype: At one end, the junction sequence differs from germline, possibly due to a read error.

Sequencing was done on a sample of CD8+ T cells from the center of a lung tumor. The clonotype originates from a female donor with lung adenocarcinoma. The CD4 and CD8 labels of this study may be unreliable. This chain uses TRBV25-1 with TRBJ2-3, with D possibly TRBD2 on 6 matching bases. TRBJ2-7 explains the end of the DNA better; the J call may be wrong. In DNA, the CDR3 is TGTGCGAGCAGTGAACGGGGGTTTTGTGCCAAAGATACGCAGTACTTC. It is translated as CASSERGFCAKDTQYF.